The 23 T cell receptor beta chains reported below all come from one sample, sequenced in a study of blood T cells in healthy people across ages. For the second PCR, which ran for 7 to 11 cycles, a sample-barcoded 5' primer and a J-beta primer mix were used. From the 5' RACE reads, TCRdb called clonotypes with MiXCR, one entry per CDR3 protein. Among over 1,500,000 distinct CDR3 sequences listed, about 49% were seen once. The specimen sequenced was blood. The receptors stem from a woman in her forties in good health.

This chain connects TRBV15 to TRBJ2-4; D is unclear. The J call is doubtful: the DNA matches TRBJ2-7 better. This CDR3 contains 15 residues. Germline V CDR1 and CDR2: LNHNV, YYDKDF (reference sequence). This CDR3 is CATSRDLYTYNEQYF. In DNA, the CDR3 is TGTGCCACCAGCAGAGATCTATACACCTATAACGAGCAGTACTTC.

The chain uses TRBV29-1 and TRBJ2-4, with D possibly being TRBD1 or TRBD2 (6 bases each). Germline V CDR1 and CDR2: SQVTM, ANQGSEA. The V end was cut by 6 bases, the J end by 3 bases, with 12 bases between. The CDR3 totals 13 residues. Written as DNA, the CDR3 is TGCAGCGTAGGGGGGCCGGGCAAAAACATTCAGTACTTC. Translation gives CSVGGPGKNIQYF.

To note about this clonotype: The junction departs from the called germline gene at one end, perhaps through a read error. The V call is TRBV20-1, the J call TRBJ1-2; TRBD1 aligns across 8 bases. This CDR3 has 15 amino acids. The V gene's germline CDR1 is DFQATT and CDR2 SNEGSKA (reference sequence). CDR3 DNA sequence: TGCAATGCTATAAATCGACAGGGGAGGTCGGATGGCTACACCTTC. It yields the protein CNAINRQGRSDGYTF.

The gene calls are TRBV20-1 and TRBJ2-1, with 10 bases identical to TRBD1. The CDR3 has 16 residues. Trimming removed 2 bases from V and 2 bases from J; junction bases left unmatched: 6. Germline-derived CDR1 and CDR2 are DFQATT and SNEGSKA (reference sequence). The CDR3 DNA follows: TGCAGTGCTAGATACTCCGACAGGGGGCCCTACAATGAGCAGTTCTTC. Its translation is CSARYSDRGPYNEQFF.

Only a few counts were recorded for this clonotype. The CDR3 sequence: CASSSGRLGAFF. DNA for the CDR3: TGCGCCAGCAGCTCAGGACGTCTTGGCGCTTTCTTT. V is TRBV5-1 and J is TRBJ1-1; D unresolved. This CDR3 spans 12 amino acids. CDR1 is SGHRS, CDR2 YFSETQ, per germline. V was trimmed by 3 bases and J by 11 bases, leaving 14 bases between them. Supplemented by reference TRBV5-1 and TRBJ1-1, the full variable domain reads KAGVTQTPRYLIKTRGQQVTLSCSPISGHRSVSWYQQTPGQGLQFLFEYFSETQRNKGNFPGRFSGRQFSNSRSEMNVSTLELGDSALYLCASSSGRLGAFFGQGTRLTVV.

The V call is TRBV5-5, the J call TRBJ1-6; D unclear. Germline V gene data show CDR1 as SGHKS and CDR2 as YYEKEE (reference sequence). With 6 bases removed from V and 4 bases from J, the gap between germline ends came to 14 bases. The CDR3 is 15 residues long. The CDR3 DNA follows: TGTGCCAGCACCCGGGCGGGTGCGTATAATTCACCCCTCCACTTT. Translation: CASTRAGAYNSPLHF.

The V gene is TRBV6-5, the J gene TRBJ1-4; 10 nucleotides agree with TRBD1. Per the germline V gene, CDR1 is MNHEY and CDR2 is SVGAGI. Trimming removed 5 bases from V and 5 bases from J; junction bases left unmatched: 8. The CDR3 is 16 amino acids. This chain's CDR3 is CASSTYTGQGNEKLFF. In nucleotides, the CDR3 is TGTGCCAGCAGTACCTACACGGGACAGGGGAATGAAAAACTGTTTTTT.

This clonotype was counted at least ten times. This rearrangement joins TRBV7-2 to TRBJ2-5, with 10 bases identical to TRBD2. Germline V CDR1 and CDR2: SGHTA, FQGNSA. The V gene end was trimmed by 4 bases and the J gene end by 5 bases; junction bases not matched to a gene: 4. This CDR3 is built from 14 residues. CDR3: CASSSSSGGETQYF. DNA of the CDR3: TGTGCCAGCAGCTCTTCTAGCGGGGGTGAGACCCAGTACTTC.

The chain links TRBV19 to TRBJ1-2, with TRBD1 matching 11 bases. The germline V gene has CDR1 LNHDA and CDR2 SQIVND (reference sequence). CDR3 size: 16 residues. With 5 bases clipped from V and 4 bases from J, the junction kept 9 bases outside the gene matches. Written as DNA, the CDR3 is TGTGCCAGTAGTCTAGGACAGGGGGCGCAGACCTATGGCTACACCTTC. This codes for CASSLGQGAQTYGYTF.

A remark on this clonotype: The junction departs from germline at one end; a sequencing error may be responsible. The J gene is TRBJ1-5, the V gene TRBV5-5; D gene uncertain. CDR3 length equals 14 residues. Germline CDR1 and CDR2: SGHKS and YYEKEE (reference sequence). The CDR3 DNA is TGTGCCAGCAGCCGGACGGCCAGCAATCGGCCCCAGCATTTT. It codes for CASSRTASNRPQHF.

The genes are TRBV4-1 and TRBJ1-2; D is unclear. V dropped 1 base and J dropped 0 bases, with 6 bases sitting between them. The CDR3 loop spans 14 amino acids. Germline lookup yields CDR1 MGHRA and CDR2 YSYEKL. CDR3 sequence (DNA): TGCGCCAGCAGCCAAGCTACCACTAACTATGGCTACACCTTC. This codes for CASSQATTNYGYTF.

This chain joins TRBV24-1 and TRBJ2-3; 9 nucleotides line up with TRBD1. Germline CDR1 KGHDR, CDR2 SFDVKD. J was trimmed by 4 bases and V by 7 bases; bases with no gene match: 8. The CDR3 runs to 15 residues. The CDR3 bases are TGTGCCACCAGCGATGGGACAGGGAGGTCAGATACGCAGTATTTT. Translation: CATSDGTGRSDTQYF.

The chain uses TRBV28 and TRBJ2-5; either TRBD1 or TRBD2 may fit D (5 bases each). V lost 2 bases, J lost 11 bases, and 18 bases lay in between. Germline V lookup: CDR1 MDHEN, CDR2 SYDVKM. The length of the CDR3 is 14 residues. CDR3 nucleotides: TGTGCCAGCAGTTTACTGGGGGAACGAATTGAGCAGTACTTC. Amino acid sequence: CASSLLGERIEQYF. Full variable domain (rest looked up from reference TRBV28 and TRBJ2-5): DVKVTQSSRYLVKRTGEKVFLECVQDMDHENMFWYRQDPGLGLRLIYFSYDVKMKEKGDIPEGYSVSREKKERFSLILESASTNQTSMYLCASSLLGERIEQYFGPGTRLLVL.

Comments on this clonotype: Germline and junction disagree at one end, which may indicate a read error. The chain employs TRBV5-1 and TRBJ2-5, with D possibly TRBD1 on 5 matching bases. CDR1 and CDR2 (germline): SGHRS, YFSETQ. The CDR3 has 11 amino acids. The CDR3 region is CASGLTGSAYF. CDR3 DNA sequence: TGCGCCAGCGGCTTAACAGGTTCGGCGTACTTC.

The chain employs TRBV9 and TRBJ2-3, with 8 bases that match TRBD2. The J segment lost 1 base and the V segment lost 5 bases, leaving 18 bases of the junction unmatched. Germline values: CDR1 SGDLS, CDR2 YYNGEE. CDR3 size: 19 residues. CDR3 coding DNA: TGTGCCAGCAGTGGGAGAGCGGGGGTAACCAACGAACGCACAGATACGCAGTATTTT. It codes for CASSGRAGVTNERTDTQYF.

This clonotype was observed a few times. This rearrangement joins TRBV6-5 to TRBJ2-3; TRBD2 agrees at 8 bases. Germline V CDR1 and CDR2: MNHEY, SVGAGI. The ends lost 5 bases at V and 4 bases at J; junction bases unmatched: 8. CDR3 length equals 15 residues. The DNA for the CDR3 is TGTGCCAGCAGTCTGAGCGGGGGCAAGTCAGATACGCAGTATTTT. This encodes CASSLSGGKSDTQYF.

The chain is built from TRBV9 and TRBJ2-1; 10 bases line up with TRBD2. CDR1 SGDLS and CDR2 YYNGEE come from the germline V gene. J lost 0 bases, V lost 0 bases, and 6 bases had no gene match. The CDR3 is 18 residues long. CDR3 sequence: CASSVAPSGGSSYNEQFF. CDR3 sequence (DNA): TGTGCCAGCAGCGTAGCCCCTAGCGGGGGTAGCTCCTACAATGAGCAGTTCTTC.

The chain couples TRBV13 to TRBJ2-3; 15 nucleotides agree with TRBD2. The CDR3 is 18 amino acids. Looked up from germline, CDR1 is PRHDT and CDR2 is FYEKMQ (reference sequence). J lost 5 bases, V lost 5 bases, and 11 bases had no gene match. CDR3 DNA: TGTGCCAGCAGCCCCGGGACTAGCGGGGGGCCATCCCAAGATACGCAGTATTTT. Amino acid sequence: CASSPGTSGGPSQDTQYF.

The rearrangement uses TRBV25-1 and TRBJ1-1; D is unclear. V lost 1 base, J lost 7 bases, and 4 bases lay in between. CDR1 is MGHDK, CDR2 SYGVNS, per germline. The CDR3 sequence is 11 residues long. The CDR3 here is CASSESSEAFF. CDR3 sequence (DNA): TGTGCCAGCAGTGAATCCAGTGAAGCTTTCTTT.

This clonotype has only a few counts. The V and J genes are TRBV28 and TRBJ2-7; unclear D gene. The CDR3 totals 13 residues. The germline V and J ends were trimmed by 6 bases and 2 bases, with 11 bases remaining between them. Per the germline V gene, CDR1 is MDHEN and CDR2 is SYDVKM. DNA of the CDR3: TGTGCCAGCAGCTCCATAAGGGCCTACGAGCAGTACTTC. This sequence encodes CASSSIRAYEQYF.

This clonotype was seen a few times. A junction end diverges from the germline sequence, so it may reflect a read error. CDR3 DNA sequence: TGTGCTAGCAGCAGTAGCGGTAGTCGGGAGACCCAGTACTTC. Protein product: CASSSSGSRETQYF. The chain recombines TRBV7-9 with TRBJ2-5; possibly TRBD2 for D (6 bases). The CDR3 runs 14 residues. Germline lookup yields CDR1 SEHNR and CDR2 FQNEAQ (reference sequence).

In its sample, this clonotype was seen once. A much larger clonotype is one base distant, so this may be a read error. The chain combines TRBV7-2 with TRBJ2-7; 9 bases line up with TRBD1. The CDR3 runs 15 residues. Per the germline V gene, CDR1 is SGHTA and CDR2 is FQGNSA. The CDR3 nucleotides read TGTGCCGGCAGCTTAGGGACAGGGTTCGCCTACGAGCAGTACTTC. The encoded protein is CAGSLGTGFAYEQYF.

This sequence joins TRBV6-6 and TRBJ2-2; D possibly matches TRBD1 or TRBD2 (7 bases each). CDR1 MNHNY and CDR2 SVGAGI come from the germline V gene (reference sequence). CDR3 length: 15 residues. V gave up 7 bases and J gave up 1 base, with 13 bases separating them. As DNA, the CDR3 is TGTGCCAGCATAGGGAGGGGGCTGAACACCGGGGAGCTGTTTTTT. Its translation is CASIGRGLNTGELFF.